What follows describes a single T cell receptor beta chain. The antigen this receptor binds is unknown. No base quality values were provided; no much bigger clone lies one nucleotide off. A patient counted as having stable Graves' hyperthyroidism if no progression to ophthalmopathy occurred over 18 months of follow-up. Hyperthyroidism patients were newly diagnosed, with disease duration under 2 months, and aged 18 to 65 years. The study excluded patients with uncontrolled infections, other autoimmune diseases, pregnancy or lactation. Clinical symptoms, serum thyroxine and TRAb, thyroid ultrasound, and orbital computed tomography formed the basis for the diagnoses. Ficoll-Paque density gradient centrifugation was used to isolate PBMCs from 8 to 10 ml of fresh peripheral blood. Total RNA was extracted with Trizol reagent, and quality was checked on an Agilent 2100 Bioanalyzer. This sample is part of a study of T cells in Graves' hyperthyroidism and ophthalmopathy (dated by TCRdb to the late 2010s). Regarding the study in general: Peripheral blood samples were taken at the time of initial diagnosis, prior to any treatment. To identify TCR V-J signatures that set the groups apart, the researchers used a discovery cohort of 100 patients, made up of around 42 with Graves' ophthalmopathy and 57 with stable Graves' hyperthyroidism. Prospective prediction of ophthalmopathy was tested in an independent validation cohort of 18 to 20 hyperthyroidism patients and approximately 17 patients who later progressed to ophthalmopathy. The 100 or so discovery patients were randomly divided into training and test sets at a 7:3 ratio. Thyroid tissue and blood T-cell repertoires from roughly 6 Graves' hyperthyroidism patients were also compared in the study. After blood sampling, hyperthyroidism patients were treated with methimazole at a starting dose of 30 mg daily, and ophthalmopathy patients were treated with high-dose intravenous methylprednisolone. The paper reports TCR Vbeta CDR3 sequencing of roughly 140 peripheral blood samples: 40 or so ophthalmopathy, around 80 hyperthyroidism and around 17 progressor patients.

The TCR beta CDR3 regions were amplified from RNA transcripts. A first-round RT-PCR of the TCR CDR3 used the HTBI primer set with the Qiagen OneStep RT-PCR kit. Libraries were constructed in a second round of multiplex PCR, after which size selection and purification were performed. Sequencing of the libraries was done on an Illumina HiSeq2000 using paired-end 100 bp reads. Turning to the authors' computational methods: SOAPnuke was used to process the raw data, with reads discarded if the reads contained adapters or uncalled bases, had a mean Phred below 15, or lacked an exact constant-primer or identifier match. High-quality paired reads were merged with COPE v1.2.5, and unique nucleotide sequences were defined as clonotypes. MiTCR v1.1 was used to align clonotypes to the IMGT TRBV, TRBD and TRBJ reference segments. The analysis was restricted to V-J combinations with a frequency above 0.0001, which together covered 98% to 99.2% of the repertoires. The TCS score was defined as the ratio of F50 (clonal expansion) to E x V (chaos), calculated using BLOSUM62-based TCRdist between CDR3 peptides within each V-J. Welch's t-statistics and random forest reduced 450 to 600 V-J features to roughly 13, which were used in a naive Bayes classifier (R e1071). Using fastp trimming at Q25 and MiXCR clonotype assembly, TCRdb reanalyzed the public sequencing data and kept in-frame beta chains. Rows with one shared CDR3 protein collapse into an entry with the most common genes and DNA. None of the V and J calls come from the authors' own analysis; TCRdb made them. The sample table holds some 200,000 distinct CDR3 sequences, of which 17% were seen once. The top ten clonotypes cover roughly 50% of the sample.

General study outcomes and caveats: Ophthalmopathy was separated from stable hyperthyroidism by a 13 V-J signature model, with 85% to 90% sensitivity and about 81% specificity obtained in cross-validation and 80%/75% obtained in testing. No statistical method was used to fix the sample size in advance, and group allocation was not hidden from the investigators. Blood samples also contained most of the expanded thyroid clonotypes (frequency above 0.001), which suggests that blood repertoires may reflect thyroid immune responses. In validation, the model predicted progression to ophthalmopathy with approximately 71% sensitivity and around 72% specificity, a median of around six months before onset.

Based on the germline V gene, the CDR1 and CDR2 sequences are SNHLY and FYNNEI. The CDR3 starts with the cysteine, ends with the phenylalanine, and has 13 residues. The read is trimmed to its CDR3 DNA, 39 bases read in frame from base 1. V and J lose 2 bases and 2 bases, and a span of 7 bases separates them. The V and J segments used are TRBV2 and TRBJ2-7, with no reliable assignment of the D segment. This clonotype originated in a man between 45 and 60 years old with Graves' hyperthyroidism. The sample taken for sequencing was blood. For the CDR3, the sequence is CASSESWAYEQYF. The sequenced DNA is TGTGCCAGCAGTGAAAGTTGGGCCTACGAGCAGTACTTC.